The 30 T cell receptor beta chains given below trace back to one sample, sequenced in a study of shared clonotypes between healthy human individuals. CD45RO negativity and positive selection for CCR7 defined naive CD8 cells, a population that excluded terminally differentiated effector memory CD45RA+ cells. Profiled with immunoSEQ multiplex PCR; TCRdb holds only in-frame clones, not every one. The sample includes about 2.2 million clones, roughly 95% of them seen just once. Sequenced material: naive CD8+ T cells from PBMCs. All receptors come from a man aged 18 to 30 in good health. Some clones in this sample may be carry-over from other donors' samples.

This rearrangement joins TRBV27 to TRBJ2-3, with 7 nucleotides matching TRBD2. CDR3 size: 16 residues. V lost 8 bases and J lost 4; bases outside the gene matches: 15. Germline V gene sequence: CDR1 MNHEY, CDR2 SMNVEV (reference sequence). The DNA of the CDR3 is TGTGCCAGCGGACTGGGAGGGCCTTACGGGGCAGATACGCAGTATTTT. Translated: CASGLGGPYGADTQYF.

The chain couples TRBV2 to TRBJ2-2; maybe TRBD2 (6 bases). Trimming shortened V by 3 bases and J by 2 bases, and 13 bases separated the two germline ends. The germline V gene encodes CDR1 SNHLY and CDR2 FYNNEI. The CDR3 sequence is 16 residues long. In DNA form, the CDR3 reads TGTGCCAGCAGTGAGAGACTAGTTCCTAACACCGGGGAGCTGTTTTTT. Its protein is CASSERLVPNTGELFF. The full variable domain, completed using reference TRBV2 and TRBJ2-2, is EPEVTQTPSHQVTQMGQEVILRCVPISNHLYFYWYRQILGQKVEFLVSFYNNEISEKSEIFDDQFSVERPDGSNFTLKIRSTKLEDSAMYFCASSERLVPNTGELFFGEGSRLTVL.

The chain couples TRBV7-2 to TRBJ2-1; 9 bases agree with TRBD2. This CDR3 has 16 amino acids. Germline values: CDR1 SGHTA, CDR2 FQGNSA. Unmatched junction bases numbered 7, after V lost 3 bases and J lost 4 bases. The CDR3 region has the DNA TGTGCCAGCAGCTTGCCGGGACTAGCCACTTACAATGAGCAGTTCTTC. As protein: CASSLPGLATYNEQFF.

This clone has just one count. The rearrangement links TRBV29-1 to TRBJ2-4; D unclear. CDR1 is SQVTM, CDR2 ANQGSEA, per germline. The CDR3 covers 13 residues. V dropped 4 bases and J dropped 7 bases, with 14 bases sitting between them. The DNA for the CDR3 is TGCAGCGTTGGTTTTGACACGACCAACATTCAGTACTTC. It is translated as CSVGFDTTNIQYF.

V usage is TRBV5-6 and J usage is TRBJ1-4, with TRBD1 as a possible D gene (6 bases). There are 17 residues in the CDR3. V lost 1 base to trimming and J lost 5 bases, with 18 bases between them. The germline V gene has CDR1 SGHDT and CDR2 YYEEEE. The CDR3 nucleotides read TGTGCCAGCAGCTTGCGGGAACCGACAGGCCCCAATGAAAAACTGTTTTTT. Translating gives CASSLREPTGPNEKLFF.

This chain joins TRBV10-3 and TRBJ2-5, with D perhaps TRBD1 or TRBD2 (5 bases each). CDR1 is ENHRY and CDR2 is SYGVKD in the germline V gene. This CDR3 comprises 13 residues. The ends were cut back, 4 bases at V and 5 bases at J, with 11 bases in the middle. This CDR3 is CAISGGNTETQYF. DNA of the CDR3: TGTGCCATCAGTGGGGGGAATACGGAGACCCAGTACTTC.

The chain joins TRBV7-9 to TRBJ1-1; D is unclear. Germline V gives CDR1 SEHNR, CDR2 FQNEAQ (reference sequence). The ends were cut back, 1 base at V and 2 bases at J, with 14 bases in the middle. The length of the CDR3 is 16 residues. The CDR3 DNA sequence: TGTGCCAGCAGCTTAGGGCGGAGGCAGCACAACACTGAAGCTTTCTTT. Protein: CASSLGRRQHNTEAFF.

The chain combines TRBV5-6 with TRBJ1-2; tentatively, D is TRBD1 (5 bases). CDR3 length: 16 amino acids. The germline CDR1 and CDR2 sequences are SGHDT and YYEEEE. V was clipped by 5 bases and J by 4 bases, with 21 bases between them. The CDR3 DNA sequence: TGTGCCAGCAGTTTAACAGGATTCGAAGCCCCCTATGGCTACACCTTC. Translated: CASSLTGFEAPYGYTF. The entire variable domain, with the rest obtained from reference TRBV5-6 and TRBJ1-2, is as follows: DAGVTQSPTHLIKTRGQQVTLRCSPKSGHDTVSWYQQALGQGPQFIFQYYEEEERQRGNFPDRFSGHQFPNYSSELNVNALLLGDSALYLCASSLTGFEAPYGYTFGSGTRLTVV.

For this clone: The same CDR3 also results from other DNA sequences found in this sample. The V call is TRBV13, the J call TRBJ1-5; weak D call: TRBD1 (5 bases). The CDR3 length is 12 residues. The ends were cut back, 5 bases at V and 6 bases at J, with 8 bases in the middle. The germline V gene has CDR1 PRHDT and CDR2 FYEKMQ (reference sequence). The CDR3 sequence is CASSPRGQPQHF. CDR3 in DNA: TGTGCCAGCAGCCCGAGGGGTCAGCCCCAGCATTTT.

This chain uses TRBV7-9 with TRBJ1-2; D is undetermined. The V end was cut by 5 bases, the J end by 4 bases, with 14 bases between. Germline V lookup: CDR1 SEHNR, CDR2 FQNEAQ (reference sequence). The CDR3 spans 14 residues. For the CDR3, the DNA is TGTGCCAGCAGCGACGTCCTTTGGTTCTATGGCTACACCTTC. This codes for CASSDVLWFYGYTF.

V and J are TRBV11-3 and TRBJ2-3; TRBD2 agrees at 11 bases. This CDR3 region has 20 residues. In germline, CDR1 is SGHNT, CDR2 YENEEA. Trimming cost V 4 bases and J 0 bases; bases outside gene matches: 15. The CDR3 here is CASSSMRPSGRPDSTDTQYF. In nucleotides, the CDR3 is TGTGCCAGCAGCTCGATGAGGCCTAGCGGGAGGCCCGACAGCACAGATACGCAGTATTTT.

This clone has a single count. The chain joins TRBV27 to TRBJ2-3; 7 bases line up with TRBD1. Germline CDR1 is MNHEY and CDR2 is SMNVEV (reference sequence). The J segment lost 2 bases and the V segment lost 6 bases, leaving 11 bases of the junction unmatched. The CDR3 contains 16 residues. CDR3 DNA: TGTGCCAGCAGAGCGGTACAGGGGCCGGACACAGATACGCAGTATTTT. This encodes CASRAVQGPDTDTQYF.

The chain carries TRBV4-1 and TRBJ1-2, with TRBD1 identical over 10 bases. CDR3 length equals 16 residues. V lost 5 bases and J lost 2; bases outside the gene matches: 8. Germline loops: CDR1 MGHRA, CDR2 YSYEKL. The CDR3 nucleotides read TGCGCCAGCAGCGATAGGACAGGGGGGAAGAACTATGGCTACACCTTC. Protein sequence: CASSDRTGGKNYGYTF.

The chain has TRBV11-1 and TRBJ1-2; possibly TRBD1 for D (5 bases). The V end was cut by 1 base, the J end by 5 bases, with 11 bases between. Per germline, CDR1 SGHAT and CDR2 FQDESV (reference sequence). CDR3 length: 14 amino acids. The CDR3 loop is CASSLGGSQYGYTF. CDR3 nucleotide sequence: TGTGCCAGCAGCTTAGGGGGCAGCCAGTATGGCTACACCTTC.

The CDR3 coding sequence is TGCGCCAGCAGCTTCCGGACTAGGGGAGGGTACGAGCAGTACTTC. It codes for CASSFRTRGGYEQYF. The gene calls are TRBV5-1 and TRBJ2-7, with 7 nucleotides matching TRBD2. The CDR3 spans 15 residues. Germline values: CDR1 SGHRS, CDR2 YFSETQ. V dropped 2 bases and J dropped 4; count of bases not matched to a gene: 9. Looking up the rest from reference TRBV5-1 and TRBJ2-7 gives the full variable domain: KAGVTQTPRYLIKTRGQQVTLSCSPISGHRSVSWYQQTPGQGLQFLFEYFSETQRNKGNFPGRFSGRQFSNSRSEMNVSTLELGDSALYLCASSFRTRGGYEQYFGPGTRLTVT.

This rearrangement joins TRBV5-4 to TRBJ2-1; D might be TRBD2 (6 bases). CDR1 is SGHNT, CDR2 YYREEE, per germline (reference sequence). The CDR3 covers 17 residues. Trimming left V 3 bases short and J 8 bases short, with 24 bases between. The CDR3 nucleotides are TGTGCCAGCAGCTCTAATGCCGGGAGCTCGGGCGGGGATGAGCAGTTCTTC. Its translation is CASSSNAGSSGGDEQFF.

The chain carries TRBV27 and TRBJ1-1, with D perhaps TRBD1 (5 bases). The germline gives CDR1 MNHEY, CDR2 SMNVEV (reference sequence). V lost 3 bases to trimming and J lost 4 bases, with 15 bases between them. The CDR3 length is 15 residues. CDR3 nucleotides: TGTGCCAGCAGTTTGGCCTGGGGCATCAGCACTGAAGCTTTCTTT. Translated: CASSLAWGISTEAFF.

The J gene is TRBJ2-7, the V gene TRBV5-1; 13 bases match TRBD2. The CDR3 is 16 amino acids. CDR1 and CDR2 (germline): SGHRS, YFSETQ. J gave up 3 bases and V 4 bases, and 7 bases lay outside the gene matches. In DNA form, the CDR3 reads TGCGCCAGCAGCGCCGGGACTAGCGGGACCATCTACGAGCAGTACTTC. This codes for CASSAGTSGTIYEQYF.

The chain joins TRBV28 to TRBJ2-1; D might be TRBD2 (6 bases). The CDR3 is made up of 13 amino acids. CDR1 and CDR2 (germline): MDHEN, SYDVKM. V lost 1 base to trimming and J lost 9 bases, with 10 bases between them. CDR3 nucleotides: TGTGCCAGCAGTTTATTTCCGGAGGGTGAGCAGTTCTTC. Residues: CASSLFPEGEQFF.

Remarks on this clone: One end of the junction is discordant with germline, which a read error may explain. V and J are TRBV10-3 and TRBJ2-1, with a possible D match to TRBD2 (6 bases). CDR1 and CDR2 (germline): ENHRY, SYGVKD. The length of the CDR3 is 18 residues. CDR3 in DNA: TGTGCCATCAGTGGCCCGGGGGATAGCAAAGGTCCTTACAGTGAGCAGTTCTTC. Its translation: CAISGPGDSKGPYSEQFF.

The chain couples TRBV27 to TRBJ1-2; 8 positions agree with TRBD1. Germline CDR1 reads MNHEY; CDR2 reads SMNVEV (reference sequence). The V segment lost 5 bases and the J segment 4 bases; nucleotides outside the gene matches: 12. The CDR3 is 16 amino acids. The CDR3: CASSPSTGENFYGYTF. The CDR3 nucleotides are TGTGCCAGCAGTCCGTCGACAGGGGAGAATTTCTATGGCTACACCTTC.

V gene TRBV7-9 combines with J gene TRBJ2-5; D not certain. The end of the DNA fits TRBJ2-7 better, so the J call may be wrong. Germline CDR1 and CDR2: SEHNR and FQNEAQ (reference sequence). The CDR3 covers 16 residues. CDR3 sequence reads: CASSSGSTATAYEQYF. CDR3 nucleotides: TGTGCCAGCAGCTCCGGATCCACAGCTACAGCCTACGAGCAGTACTTC.

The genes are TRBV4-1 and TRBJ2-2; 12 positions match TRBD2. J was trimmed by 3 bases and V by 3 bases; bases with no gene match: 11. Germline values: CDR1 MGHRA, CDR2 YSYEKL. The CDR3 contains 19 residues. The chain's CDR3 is CASSHYTSGRSRYTGELFF. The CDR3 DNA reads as TGCGCCAGCAGCCATTATACTAGCGGGAGGTCTCGGTACACCGGGGAGCTGTTTTTT.

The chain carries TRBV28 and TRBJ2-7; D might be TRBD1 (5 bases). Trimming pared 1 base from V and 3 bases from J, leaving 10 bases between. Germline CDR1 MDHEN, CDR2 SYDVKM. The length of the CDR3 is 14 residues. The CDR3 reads CASSLSWGNYEQYF. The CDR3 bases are TGTGCCAGCAGTTTATCATGGGGCAACTACGAGCAGTACTTC. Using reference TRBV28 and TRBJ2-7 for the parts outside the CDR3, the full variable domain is DVKVTQSSRYLVKRTGEKVFLECVQDMDHENMFWYRQDPGLGLRLIYFSYDVKMKEKGDIPEGYSVSREKKERFSLILESASTNQTSMYLCASSLSWGNYEQYFGPGTRLTVT.

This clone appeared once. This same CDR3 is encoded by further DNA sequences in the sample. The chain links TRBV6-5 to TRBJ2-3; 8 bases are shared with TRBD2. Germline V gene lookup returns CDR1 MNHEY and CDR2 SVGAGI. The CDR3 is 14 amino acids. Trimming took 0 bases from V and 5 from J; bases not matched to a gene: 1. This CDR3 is CASSYSLAGDTQYF. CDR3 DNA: TGTGCCAGCAGTTACTCGCTAGCGGGAGATACGCAGTATTTT.

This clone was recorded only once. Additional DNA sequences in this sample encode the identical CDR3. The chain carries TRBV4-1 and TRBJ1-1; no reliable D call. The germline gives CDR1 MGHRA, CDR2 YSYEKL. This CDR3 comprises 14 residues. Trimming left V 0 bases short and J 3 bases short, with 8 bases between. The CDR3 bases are TGCGCCAGCAGCCAAGAGGGCGGGTACACTGAAGCTTTCTTT. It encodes CASSQEGGYTEAFF.

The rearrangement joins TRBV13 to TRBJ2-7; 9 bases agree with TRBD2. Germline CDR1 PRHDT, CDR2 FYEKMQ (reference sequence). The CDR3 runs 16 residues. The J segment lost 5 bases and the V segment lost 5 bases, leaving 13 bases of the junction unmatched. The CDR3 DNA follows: TGTGCCAGCAGCCCCCTCATCCCTAGCGGGGACGACGAGCAGTACTTC. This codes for CASSPLIPSGDDEQYF.

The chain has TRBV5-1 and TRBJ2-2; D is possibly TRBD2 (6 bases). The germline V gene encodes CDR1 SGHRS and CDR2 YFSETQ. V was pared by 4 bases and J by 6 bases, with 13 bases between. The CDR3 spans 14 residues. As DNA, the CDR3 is TGCGCCAGCAGCCCCCAGGAGGGAGCCGGGGAGCTGTTTTTT. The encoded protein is CASSPQEGAGELFF.

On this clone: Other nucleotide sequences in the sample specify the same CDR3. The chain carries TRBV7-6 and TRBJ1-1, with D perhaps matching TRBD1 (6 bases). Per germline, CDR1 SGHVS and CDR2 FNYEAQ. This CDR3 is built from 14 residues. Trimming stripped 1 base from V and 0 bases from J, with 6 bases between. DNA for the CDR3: TGTGCCAGCAGCTTAGGGACAGTGAACACTGAAGCTTTCTTT. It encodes CASSLGTVNTEAFF.

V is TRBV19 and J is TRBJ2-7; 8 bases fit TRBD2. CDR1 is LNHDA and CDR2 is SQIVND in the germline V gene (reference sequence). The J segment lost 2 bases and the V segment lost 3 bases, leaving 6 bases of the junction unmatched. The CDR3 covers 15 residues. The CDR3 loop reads CASSMPGLGAYEQYF. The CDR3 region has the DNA TGTGCCAGTAGTATGCCGGGACTAGGGGCCTACGAGCAGTACTTC.